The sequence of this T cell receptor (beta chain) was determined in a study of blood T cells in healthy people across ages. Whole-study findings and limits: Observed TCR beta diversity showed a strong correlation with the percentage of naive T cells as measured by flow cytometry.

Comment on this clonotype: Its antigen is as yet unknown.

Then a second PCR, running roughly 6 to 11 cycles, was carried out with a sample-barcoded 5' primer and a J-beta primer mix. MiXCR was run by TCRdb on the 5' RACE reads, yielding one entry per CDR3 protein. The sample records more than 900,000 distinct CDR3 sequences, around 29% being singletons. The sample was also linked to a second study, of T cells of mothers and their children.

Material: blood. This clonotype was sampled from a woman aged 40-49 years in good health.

CDR3: CASSKIQGINTEAFF. CDR3 DNA: TGTGCCAGCAGTAAGATCCAGGGGATCAACACTGAAGCTTTCTTT. The chain couples TRBV7-2 to TRBJ1-1; weak D call: TRBD1 (6 bases). V lost 6 bases to trimming and J lost 2 bases, with 16 bases between them. In germline, CDR1 is SGHTA, CDR2 FQGNSA. The CDR3 covers 15 residues.